This passage covers 17 T cell receptor beta chains from one sample sequenced in a study of blood T cell repertoires in COVID-19. Clones were sequenced by immunoSEQ multiplex PCR, and TCRdb holds only the in-frame ones, with some missing. The data contain 150,000 to 200,000 clones, 70% to 85% of them singletons. Sequencing input: peripheral blood. The receptor source for this set is a human donor in a cohort sampled during active COVID-19.

This rearrangement joins TRBV19 to TRBJ2-1; TRBD2 matches at 10 bases. The CDR3 runs 14 residues. The V gene's germline CDR1 is LNHDA and CDR2 SQIVND (reference sequence). J was trimmed by 5 bases and V by 6 bases; bases with no gene match: 4. DNA of the CDR3: TGTGCCAGTAGAAGAGCGGGGGGGGACAATGAGCAGTTCTTC. This sequence encodes CASRRAGGDNEQFF.

The CDR3 DNA follows: TGTGCCAGCAGCGCTACTCTCCGACTAGCGGGGGGCTACGAGCAGTACTTC. This encodes CASSATLRLAGGYEQYF. The genes are TRBV5-6 and TRBJ2-7, with 13 bases fitting TRBD2. With 4 bases clipped from V and 3 bases from J, the junction kept 10 bases outside the gene matches. Germline V gene lookup returns CDR1 SGHDT and CDR2 YYEEEE. The CDR3 contains 17 residues. The full variable domain, rest sourced from reference TRBV5-6 and TRBJ2-7, is DAGVTQSPTHLIKTRGQQVTLRCSPKSGHDTVSWYQQALGQGPQFIFQYYEEEERQRGNFPDRFSGHQFPNYSSELNVNALLLGDSALYLCASSATLRLAGGYEQYFGPGTRLTVT.

The genes are TRBV19 and TRBJ2-7, with a tentative D call TRBD2 (7 bases). Per the germline V gene, CDR1 is LNHDA and CDR2 is SQIVND (reference sequence). CDR3 length equals 14 residues. V gave up 5 bases and J gave up 5 bases, with 16 bases separating them. CDR3 in amino acids: CASSARGAPHEQYF. Here the CDR3 DNA reads TGTGCCAGTAGTGCTCGGGGGGCCCCCCACGAGCAGTACTTC.

The chain recombines TRBV9 with TRBJ2-3; possible D gene TRBD2, 7 bases. Germline V lookup: CDR1 SGDLS, CDR2 YYNGEE. V lost 6 bases and J 0 bases, leaving 23 bases between the germline ends. This CDR3 has 18 residues. The CDR3 nucleotides read TGTGCCAGCACCCAAGGTTGGGGGGGCCACGTTAGCACAGATACGCAGTATTTT. Protein product: CASTQGWGGHVSTDTQYF.

The chain employs TRBV5-6 and TRBJ2-3; 10 bases fit TRBD2. Germline loops: CDR1 SGHDT, CDR2 YYEEEE. The CDR3 runs to 15 residues. Unmatched junction bases numbered 3, after V lost 0 bases and J lost 5 bases. This CDR3 is CASSLVLAGRDTQYF. The CDR3, as DNA: TGTGCCAGCAGCTTGGTACTAGCGGGGAGAGATACGCAGTATTTT.

This chain connects TRBV3-1 (or the pseudogene TRBV3-2) to TRBJ1-5; 10 bases map to TRBD1. V dropped 4 bases and J dropped 2; count of bases not matched to a gene: 5. This CDR3 region has 16 residues. Germline V gene lookup returns CDR1 LGHDT and CDR2 YNNKEL (reference sequence). The CDR3 nucleotides read TGTGCCAGCAGCCTGGGGACAGGGGAGGGCAATCAGCCCCAGCATTTT. Amino acid sequence: CASSLGTGEGNQPQHF.

The CDR3 bases are TGTGCCAGCAGTGAGGGGACAGTCAATGAGCAGTTCTTC. It translates to CASSEGTVNEQFF. The rearrangement uses TRBV12-3 or TRBV12-4 and TRBJ2-1, with 7 positions matching TRBD1. The ends lost 5 bases at V and 6 bases at J; junction bases unmatched: 4. This CDR3 region has 13 residues.

The gene calls are TRBV2 and TRBJ1-2; TRBD1 agrees at 8 bases. CDR3 length: 13 amino acids. The V gene's germline CDR1 is SNHLY and CDR2 FYNNEI. V lost 8 bases and J lost 5; bases outside the gene matches: 7. The CDR3 sequence: CASFNQGAYGYTF. CDR3 DNA sequence: TGTGCCAGCTTTAACCAGGGGGCTTATGGCTACACCTTC.

The V and J genes are TRBV5-1 and TRBJ2-3, with D perhaps matching TRBD1 (6 bases). The CDR3 has 18 amino acids. Deletions cut 4 bases from V and 2 bases from J, with 23 bases between. Germline CDR1 and CDR2: SGHRS and YFSETQ. The CDR3 sequence is CASSKSYRESQITDTQYF. The CDR3 DNA follows: TGCGCCAGCAGCAAATCGTACAGGGAGTCTCAGATCACAGATACGCAGTATTTT.

The J gene is TRBJ1-1, the V gene TRBV11-2; a possible D gene is TRBD1 (6 bases). The germline CDR1 and CDR2 sequences are SGHAT and FQNNGV. This CDR3 contains 12 residues. The V end was cut by 4 bases, the J end by 9 bases, with 12 bases between. CDR3 DNA: TGTGCCAGCAGCTCCCAGGGGCGGCAAGCTTTCTTT. Its translation: CASSSQGRQAFF.

This chain links TRBV3-1 (or the pseudogene TRBV3-2) with TRBJ1-4, with no clear D. This CDR3 region has 15 residues. Germline V gene data show CDR1 as LGHDT and CDR2 as YNNKEL (reference sequence). Trimming cost V 0 bases and J 3 bases, with 8 bases left between them. The CDR3 region has the DNA TGTGCCAGCAGCCAAGATCACAGCTCTAATGAAAAACTGTTTTTT. It encodes CASSQDHSSNEKLFF.

This clone was seen only a few times. The chain carries TRBV19 and TRBJ1-1; D is unresolved. The CDR3 is 15 residues long. With 3 bases removed from V and 1 base from J, the gap between germline ends came to 12 bases. The germline V gene encodes CDR1 LNHDA and CDR2 SQIVND (reference sequence). The CDR3 DNA sequence: TGTGCCAGTAGTATGGTACTTCGTGGGAACACTGAAGCTTTCTTT. Translating it yields CASSMVLRGNTEAFF.

In this sample, this clone turned up once. V is TRBV9 and J is TRBJ1-1; 8 nucleotides agree with TRBD1. There are 13 residues in the CDR3. Per the germline V gene, CDR1 is SGDLS and CDR2 is YYNGEE. The trim removed 0 bases at V and 11 bases at J, leaving 6 bases unmatched. The CDR3 DNA reads TGTGCCAGCAGCGTAGGGGCAGGGGGCGAGGCTTTCTTT. Amino acids: CASSVGAGGEAFF.

The CDR3 loop reads CASSQLSQGSPYEQYF. In DNA, the CDR3 is TGTGCCAGCAGCCAATTATCGCAGGGAAGTCCCTACGAGCAGTACTTC. V gene TRBV3-1 (or the pseudogene TRBV3-2) combines with J gene TRBJ2-7; TRBD1 might be the D (5 bases). CDR3 size: 16 residues. Per the germline V gene, CDR1 is LGHDT and CDR2 is YNNKEL (reference sequence). V shed 2 bases and J shed 2 bases, with 16 bases lying between them.

The genes are TRBV6-1 and TRBJ1-6; D is uncertain. CDR3 length: 13 amino acids. V was shortened by 3 bases and J by 15 bases, with 15 bases between the two germline ends. Germline CDR1 MNHNS, CDR2 SASEGT. CDR3 bases: TGTGCCAGCAGTGATCAGAAGCTGACAAGCCTCCACTTT. Translating gives CASSDQKLTSLHF.

The V call is TRBV2, the J call TRBJ2-1, with TRBD2 matching over 14 bases. The germline V gene encodes CDR1 SNHLY and CDR2 FYNNEI. V gave up 10 bases and J gave up 0 bases; unmatched junction bases: 14. CDR3 length equals 19 residues. CDR3 loop: CANPRTSGGSTFSYNEQFF. CDR3 DNA sequence: TGTGCCAACCCAAGGACTAGCGGGGGGTCCACCTTCTCCTACAATGAGCAGTTCTTC.

This chain connects TRBV7-9 to TRBJ1-1; no definite D call. Germline CDR1 SEHNR, CDR2 FQNEAQ (reference sequence). CDR3 length: 14 amino acids. V shed 1 base and J shed 5 bases, with 11 bases lying between them. CDR3 amino acids: CASSLVGRWTEAFF. The CDR3 nucleotides are TGTGCCAGCAGCTTAGTAGGGAGGTGGACTGAAGCTTTCTTT.